The 16 T cell receptor beta chains listed next were all sequenced from one sample in a study of control samples from healthy donors and cancer patients. Repertoires were generated with immunoSEQ multiplex PCR, while TCRdb's copy carries only in-frame clones and drops some. The table includes 95,000 to 100,000 clones, around nine tenths detected once. Sequenced input: blood. These receptors were obtained from a man in his thirties or forties in good health.

This chain uses TRBV5-1 with TRBJ2-6; 9 bases agree with TRBD1. Germline V gene sequence: CDR1 SGHRS, CDR2 YFSETQ. The CDR3 has 19 amino acids. V dropped 0 bases and J dropped 6; count of bases not matched to a gene: 13. As DNA, the CDR3 is TGCGCCAGCAGCTTGGAGTCCGGGACAGGGAGGCTCGCGGCCAACGTCCTGACTTTC. This translates into CASSLESGTGRLAANVLTF.

This chain connects TRBV28 to TRBJ1-1; D unclear. V was trimmed by 2 bases and J by 5 bases, leaving 9 bases between them. Germline loops: CDR1 MDHEN, CDR2 SYDVKM. The CDR3 spans 13 residues. For the CDR3, the DNA is TGTGCCAGCAGTTTACCTGAAGGAACTGAAGCTTTCTTT. It encodes CASSLPEGTEAFF.

The rearrangement links TRBV4-1 to TRBJ1-2; D call uncertain. This CDR3 has 15 residues. V was shortened by 1 base and J by 8 bases, with 17 bases between the two germline ends. Germline CDR1 is MGHRA and CDR2 is YSYEKL. CDR3 nucleotides: TGCGCCAGCAGCCAAGGCCTGAGTAGGGAGGAAGGCTACACCTTC. Protein sequence: CASSQGLSREEGYTF.

The chain uses TRBV28 and TRBJ2-7; D not certain. There are 14 residues in the CDR3. Germline V gene sequence: CDR1 MDHEN, CDR2 SYDVKM. Trimming stripped 6 bases from V and 5 bases from J, with 17 bases between. The chain's CDR3 is CASRAEPVSNEQYF. Here the CDR3 DNA reads TGTGCCAGCAGGGCGGAACCCGTATCTAACGAGCAGTACTTC. Complete variable domain (other parts from reference TRBV28 and TRBJ2-7): DVKVTQSSRYLVKRTGEKVFLECVQDMDHENMFWYRQDPGLGLRLIYFSYDVKMKEKGDIPEGYSVSREKKERFSLILESASTNQTSMYLCASRAEPVSNEQYFGPGTRLTVT.

This clone was seen only a few times. The chain links TRBV5-7 to TRBJ1-3, with D unclear. TRBV5-7 is sorted into the ORF group, with uncertain function. Trimming removed 0 bases from V and 0 bases from J, with 4 bases in between. The CDR3 runs 14 residues. The CDR3 loop reads CASSLGISGNTIYF. In DNA form, the CDR3 reads TGTGCCAGCAGCTTGGGAATCTCTGGAAACACCATATATTTT.

This sequence joins TRBV5-1 and TRBJ1-1, with D hard to call. This CDR3 region has 15 residues. Germline loops: CDR1 SGHRS, CDR2 YFSETQ. V was clipped by 0 bases and J by 3 bases, with 12 bases between them. The CDR3 here is CASSLARIKDTEAFF. CDR3 bases: TGCGCCAGCAGCTTGGCCCGGATAAAGGACACTGAAGCTTTCTTT.

V usage is TRBV18 and J usage is TRBJ2-1; D not resolved. V shed 3 bases and J shed 3 bases, with 12 bases lying between them. There are 15 residues in the CDR3. Germline-derived CDR1 and CDR2 are KGHSH and LQKENI. The CDR3, as DNA: TGTGCCAGCTCACCTCCGGGCCAAATCTACAATGAGCAGTTCTTC. Translating it yields CASSPPGQIYNEQFF.

In its sample, this clone was seen once. The rearrangement uses TRBV6-5 and TRBJ2-5; 9 positions agree with TRBD2. The CDR3 consists of 13 residues. The V segment lost 8 bases and the J segment 4 bases; nucleotides outside the gene matches: 5. Germline-derived CDR1 and CDR2 are MNHEY and SVGAGI. The CDR3 sequence: CASGAGGLETQYF. CDR3 nucleotides: TGTGCCAGCGGAGCGGGAGGCCTAGAGACCCAGTACTTC.

The chain is built from TRBV6-5 and TRBJ2-1; no clear D. The CDR3 is 13 residues long. V shed 2 bases and J shed 9 bases, with 11 bases lying between them. Germline lookup yields CDR1 MNHEY and CDR2 SVGAGI. This chain's CDR3 is CASSYEAASEQFF. As DNA, the CDR3 is TGTGCCAGCAGTTACGAGGCAGCCAGTGAGCAGTTCTTC.

CDR3 in DNA: TGTGCCAGCTCCCAACGGGGGGGACGGAGCGTCTATGGCTACACCTTC. Translation: CASSQRGGRSVYGYTF. The rearrangement links TRBV14 to TRBJ1-2; D perhaps matches TRBD1 (5 bases). The germline CDR1 and CDR2 sequences are SGHDN and FVKESK. Trimming left V 8 bases short and J 4 bases short, with 23 bases between. The CDR3 is 16 residues long.

V gene TRBV5-6 combines with J gene TRBJ2-4; a possible D gene is TRBD1 (6 bases). The CDR3 sequence is 18 residues long. Trimming cost V 4 bases and J 0 bases, with 20 bases left between them. Germline V lookup: CDR1 SGHDT, CDR2 YYEEEE. CDR3 DNA sequence: TGTGCCAGCAGCCCGGGGTGGGGGCAGTCATTAGCCAAAAACATTCAGTACTTC. Its protein is CASSPGWGQSLAKNIQYF.

The V and J genes are TRBV6-5 and TRBJ2-7; TRBD1 agrees at 8 bases. This CDR3 spans 13 amino acids. The J segment lost 4 bases and the V segment lost 6 bases, leaving 5 bases of the junction unmatched. CDR1 and CDR2 (germline): MNHEY, SVGAGI. The CDR3 DNA reads TGTGCCAGCAGGGGGGGACAGGCTTACGAGCAGTACGTC. It encodes CASRGGQAYEQYV.

The V call is TRBV23-1, the J call TRBJ1-6, with D unresolved. TRBV23-1 is treated as an ORF (open reading frame) with a function not yet certain. The V and J ends lost 4 bases and 7 bases respectively, with 14 bases between them. This CDR3 contains 15 residues. CDR3 sequence: CASSRRALGNSPLHF. CDR3 sequence (DNA): TGCGCCAGCAGTCGGAGAGCCCTGGGAAATTCACCCCTCCACTTT.

This rearrangement joins TRBV6-1 to TRBJ1-5; no reliable D call. Trimming took 2 bases from V and 4 from J, leaving 6 bases between them. The CDR3 extends over 13 amino acids. Germline CDR1 and CDR2: MNHNS and SASEGT. CDR3 in DNA: TGTGCCAGCAGTGAAAGTAGAAATCAGCCCCAGCATTTT. It is translated as CASSESRNQPQHF.

This clone was detected a few times. The V and J genes are TRBV10-3 and TRBJ1-1; D not resolved. The CDR3 spans 12 residues. Per the germline V gene, CDR1 is ENHRY and CDR2 is SYGVKD. With 6 bases removed from V and 3 bases from J, the gap between germline ends came to 8 bases. CDR3 amino acids: CAIRISDTEAFF. The CDR3, as DNA: TGTGCCATCAGGATCTCCGACACTGAAGCTTTCTTT.

The chain combines TRBV19 with TRBJ2-2; 10 bases line up with TRBD1. This CDR3 has 15 residues. Germline V lookup: CDR1 LNHDA, CDR2 SQIVND (reference sequence). V was clipped by 4 bases and J by 4 bases; unmatched bases: 3. This chain's CDR3 is CASSTDRGPTGELFF. CDR3 sequence (DNA): TGTGCCAGTAGTACAGACAGGGGGCCCACCGGGGAGCTGTTTTTT.